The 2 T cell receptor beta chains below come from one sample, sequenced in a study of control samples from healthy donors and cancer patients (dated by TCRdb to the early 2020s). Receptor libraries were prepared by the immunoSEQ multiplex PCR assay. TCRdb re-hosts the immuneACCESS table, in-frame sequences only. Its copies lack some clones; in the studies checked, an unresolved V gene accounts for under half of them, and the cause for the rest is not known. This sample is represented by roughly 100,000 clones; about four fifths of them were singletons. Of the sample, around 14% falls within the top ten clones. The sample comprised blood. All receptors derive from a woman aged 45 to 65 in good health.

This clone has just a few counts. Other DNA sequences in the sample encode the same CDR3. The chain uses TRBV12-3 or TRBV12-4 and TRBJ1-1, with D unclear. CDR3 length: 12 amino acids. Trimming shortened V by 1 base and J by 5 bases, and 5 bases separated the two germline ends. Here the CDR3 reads CASSLEPTEAFF. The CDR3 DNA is TGTGCCAGCAGTTTAGAGCCTACTGAAGCTTTCTTT.

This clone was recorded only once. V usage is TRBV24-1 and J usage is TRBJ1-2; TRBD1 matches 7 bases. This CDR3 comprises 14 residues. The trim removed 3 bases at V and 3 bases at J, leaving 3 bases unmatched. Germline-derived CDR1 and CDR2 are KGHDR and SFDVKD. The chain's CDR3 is CATSDSRGYYGYTF. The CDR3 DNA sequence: TGTGCCACCAGTGATAGCAGGGGGTACTATGGCTACACCTTC.